The TCR beta chain described here comes from a study of T cell responses to AZD1222 COVID-19 vaccine. Whole-study results and caveats: Donors were largely white British and mainly female; clonal diversity was possibly underestimated.

Regarding this clone: As yet, its antigen is unknown. The sample contains more than one DNA sequence encoding this CDR3.

Germline V gene lookup returns CDR1 MDHEN and CDR2 SYDVKM. The CDR3 covers 12 residues. Trimming removed 3 bases at V and 2 bases at J, with 4 bases between. Clones were read by immunoSEQ multiplex PCR, and TCRdb kept only the in-frame ones, dropping some. Here the sample spans some 180,000 clones, roughly 92% being singletons. This TCR came from an adult in good health. This material consisted of peripheral blood, taken on day 0 of AZD1222 vaccination. The rearrangement links TRBV28 to TRBJ1-2, with unresolved D. The CDR3 is CASSFGNYGYTF. CDR3 nucleotides: TGTGCCAGCAGTTTTGGGAACTATGGCTACACCTTC.